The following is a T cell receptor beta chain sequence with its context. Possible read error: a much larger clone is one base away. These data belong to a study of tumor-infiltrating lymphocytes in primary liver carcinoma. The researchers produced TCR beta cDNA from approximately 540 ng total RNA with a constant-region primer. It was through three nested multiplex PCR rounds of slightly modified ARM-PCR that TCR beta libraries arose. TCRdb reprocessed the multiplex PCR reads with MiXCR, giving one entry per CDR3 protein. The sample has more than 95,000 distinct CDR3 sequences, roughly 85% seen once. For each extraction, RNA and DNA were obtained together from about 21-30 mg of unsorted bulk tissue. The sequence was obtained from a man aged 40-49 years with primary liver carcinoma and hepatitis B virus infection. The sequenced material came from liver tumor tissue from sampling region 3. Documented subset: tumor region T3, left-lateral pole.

The CDR3 DNA follows: TGCGCCAGCAGCTTGACAGGGAATAATTCACCCATCCACTTT. Its protein is CASSLTGNNSPIHF. The rearrangement links TRBV5-1 to TRBJ1-6, with TRBD1 as a possible D gene (6 bases). The CDR3 sequence is 14 residues long. CDR1 SGHRS and CDR2 YFSETQ come from the germline V gene. The full variable domain, its missing parts supplied by reference TRBV5-1 and TRBJ1-6, is KAGVTQTPRYLIKTRGQQVTLSCSPISGHRSVSWYQQTPGQGLQFLFEYFSETQRNKGNFPGRFSGRQFSNSRSEMNVSTLELGDSALYLCASSLTGNNSPIHFGNGTRLTVT.